This TCR beta chain was identified in a study of neoadjuvant anti-PD-1 for oral cavity cancer. Regarding the study as a whole: Non-responders to neoadjuvant nivolumab had significantly more clonal PBMC T cells than responders. Only a few patients per response group were TCR-analyzed; validation needed.

PBMC libraries mostly used about 500 ng of input genomic DNA, with six replicates per sample. Measured with immunoSEQ multiplex PCR; TCRdb has only the in-frame clones, and not every one. This sample carries 11,000 to 15,000 clones, 55% to 80% of them seen once, and the ten largest clones take 2% to 2.5%. A note on this clone: The antigen is undetermined.

This CDR3 has 16 amino acids. The V gene's germline CDR1 is LNHNV and CDR2 YYDKDF (reference sequence). V was shortened by 0 bases and J by 8 bases, with 17 bases between the two germline ends. Patients had HPV-negative, locally advanced oral cavity squamous cell carcinoma. This receptor was identified in a person between 40 and 85 years old with oral cavity squamous cell carcinoma. The sample here was PBMCs, taken before nivolumab (anti-PD-1) treatment. V is TRBV15 and J is TRBJ2-1; D is possibly TRBD2 (6 bases). As DNA, the CDR3 is TGTGCCACCAGCAGAGATCAGAGCTCCCCGGGGGATGAGCAGTTCTTC. This gives the protein CATSRDQSSPGDEQFF.